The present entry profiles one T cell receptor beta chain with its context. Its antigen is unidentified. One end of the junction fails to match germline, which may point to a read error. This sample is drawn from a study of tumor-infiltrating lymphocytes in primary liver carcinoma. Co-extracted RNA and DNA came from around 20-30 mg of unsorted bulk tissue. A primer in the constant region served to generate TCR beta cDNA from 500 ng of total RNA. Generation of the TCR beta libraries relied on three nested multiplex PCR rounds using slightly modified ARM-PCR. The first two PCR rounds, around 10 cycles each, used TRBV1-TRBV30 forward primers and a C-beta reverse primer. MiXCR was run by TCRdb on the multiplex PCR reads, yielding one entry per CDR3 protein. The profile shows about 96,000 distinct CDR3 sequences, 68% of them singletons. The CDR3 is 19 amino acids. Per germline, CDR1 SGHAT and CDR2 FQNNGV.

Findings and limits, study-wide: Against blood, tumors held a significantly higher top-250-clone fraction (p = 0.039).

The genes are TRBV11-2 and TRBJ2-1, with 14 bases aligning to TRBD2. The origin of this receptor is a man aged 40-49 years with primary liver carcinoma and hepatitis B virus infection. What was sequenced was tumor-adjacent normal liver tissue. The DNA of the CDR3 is TGTGCCAGCGGCTTAGATCGGAGACTAGCGGGAGGGGTTAGCCCCGAGCAGTTCTTC. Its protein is CASGLDRRLAGGVSPEQFF.